Each of the 8 T cell receptor beta chains below was sequenced from the same sample in a study of blood T cell repertoires in COVID-19. Clones were sequenced by immunoSEQ multiplex PCR, and TCRdb holds only the in-frame ones, with some missing. The sample consists of 90,000 to 120,000 clones, around 88% of them appearing once. The sample consisted of peripheral blood. The receptor set was obtained from a man aged 45-60 years with active or convalescent COVID-19.

The CDR3 here is CASSRNEWATEAFF. DNA for the CDR3: TGTGCCAGCAGCCGCAATGAATGGGCCACTGAAGCTTTCTTT. The chain has TRBV7-9 and TRBJ1-1; no firm D call. CDR3 length: 14 amino acids. V shed 5 bases and J shed 4 bases, with 14 bases lying between them. Germline V gene data show CDR1 as SEHNR and CDR2 as FQNEAQ (reference sequence).

The V and J genes are TRBV7-9 and TRBJ1-5, with 8 bases fitting TRBD1. V lost 5 bases to trimming and J lost 7 bases; unmatched junction nucleotides: 7. The CDR3 is made up of 14 amino acids. Germline V lookup: CDR1 SEHNR, CDR2 FQNEAQ (reference sequence). The CDR3 loop is CASSHQGARQPQHF. CDR3 coding DNA: TGTGCCAGCAGCCATCAGGGGGCGCGGCAGCCCCAGCATTTT.

The genes are TRBV6-2 or TRBV6-3 and TRBJ2-7; D possibly corresponds to TRBD1 (6 bases). This CDR3 has 14 amino acids. CDR1 MNHEY and CDR2 SVGEGT come from the germline V gene. V was cut by 5 bases and J by 6 bases, with 17 bases left in between. CDR3 nucleotide sequence: TGTGCCAGCAGTCTGAGAGGGCCAGGGGCCGAGCAGTACTTC. This encodes CASSLRGPGAEQYF.

The chain combines TRBV7-9 with TRBJ1-6; no clear D gene. Germline CDR1 reads SEHNR; CDR2 reads FQNEAQ (reference sequence). Trimming left V 3 bases short and J 7 bases short, with 10 bases between. The CDR3 extends over 14 amino acids. The CDR3 coding sequence is TGTGCCAGCAGCTTCCGGGGTACAAATTCACCCCTCCACTTT. The encoded protein is CASSFRGTNSPLHF.

The V call is TRBV5-4, the J call TRBJ1-2; D might be TRBD1 (6 bases). Germline V gene data show CDR1 as SGHNT and CDR2 as YYREEE (reference sequence). V lost 5 bases and J 8 bases, leaving 16 bases between the germline ends. This CDR3 region has 13 residues. CDR3 nucleotide sequence: TGTGCCAGCAGAAGCTTGGGGGCTGGGGGCTACACCTTC. It codes for CASRSLGAGGYTF.

V and J are TRBV29-1 and TRBJ2-1, with 7 nucleotides matching TRBD2. The trim removed 0 bases at V and 1 base at J, leaving 6 bases unmatched. Germline V CDR1 and CDR2: SQVTM, ANQGSEA. There are 16 residues in the CDR3. CDR3 loop: CSVEDPGGNSYNEQFF. The DNA of the CDR3 is TGCAGCGTTGAAGACCCCGGGGGGAATTCCTACAATGAGCAGTTCTTC.

There are many counts of this clone. The chain links TRBV18 to TRBJ1-1; weak D call: TRBD1 (5 bases). The CDR3 extends over 15 amino acids. Trimming removed 2 bases from V and 3 bases from J, with 13 bases in between. CDR1 is KGHSH, CDR2 LQKENI, per germline. CDR3 in DNA: TGTGCCAGCTCACCAACTAGCCGGGGGGACACTGAAGCTTTCTTT. Translation gives CASSPTSRGDTEAFF.

The rearrangement uses TRBV3-1 (or the pseudogene TRBV3-2) and TRBJ1-5; D not certain. The V gene lost 0 bases and the J gene lost 0 bases, with 6 bases spanning the gap. This CDR3 has 15 residues. Germline V gives CDR1 LGHDT, CDR2 YNNKEL (reference sequence). The CDR3 region is CASSQDRLSNQPQHF. DNA for the CDR3: TGTGCCAGCAGCCAAGACAGGCTTAGCAATCAGCCCCAGCATTTT.